Listed here are 27 T cell receptor beta chains from one sample, sequenced in a study of tumor-infiltrating lymphocytes in primary liver carcinoma. Out of unsorted whole blood came the blood RNA, and germline DNA was extracted as well. A constant-region primer served to make TCR beta cDNA from roughly 460 ng total RNA. Employing slightly modified ARM-PCR, three nested multiplex PCR rounds were run, and these gave rise to the TCR beta libraries. TRBV1-TRBV30 forward primers paired with a C-beta reverse primer drove the first two PCR rounds, approximately 11 cycles each. TCRdb reprocessed the multiplex PCR reads with MiXCR, giving one entry per CDR3 protein. The sample carries about 180,000 distinct CDR3 sequences, 50% to 75% recorded once. Sequencing was performed on peripheral blood. These receptors all stem from a man between 35 and 55 years old with primary liver carcinoma and hepatitis B virus infection.

The chain carries TRBV6-6 and TRBJ2-7, with unresolved D. The CDR3 is made up of 14 amino acids. Trimming removed 3 bases from V and 0 bases from J, with 9 bases in between. The V gene's germline CDR1 is MNHNY and CDR2 SVGAGI (reference sequence). The CDR3 coding sequence is TGTGCCAGCAGTTATTCTACGACCTCCTACGAGCAGTACTTC. It translates to CASSYSTTSYEQYF.

This clonotype was detected only a few times. This may be a read error, as it is one base from a much larger clone. The chain couples TRBV11-2 to TRBJ2-5; tentatively, D is TRBD1 (5 bases). Germline V gene lookup returns CDR1 SGHAT and CDR2 FQNNGV. The CDR3 loop spans 11 amino acids. V was clipped by 2 bases and J by 7 bases, with 5 bases between them. In nucleotides, the CDR3 is TGTGCCAGCAGCTTAACAGGGACCCAGTACTTC. Protein sequence: CASSLTGTQYF.

This clonotype was observed a few times. The DNA for the CDR3 is TGCGCCAGCAGCTCGGGGGGACAAGAGACCCAGTACTTC. Translation: CASSSGGQETQYF. The chain uses TRBV4-1 and TRBJ2-5, with 7 nucleotides matching TRBD2. Germline V gives CDR1 MGHRA, CDR2 YSYEKL. With V trimmed by 5 bases and J by 2 bases, 2 bases remained unmatched. This CDR3 has 13 amino acids.

Remarks on this clonotype: The junction differs from germline at one of its ends, possibly a read error. The CDR3 sequence: CASRHGTGVHEQYF. The CDR3 coding sequence is TGTGCCAGCAGACACGGGACAGGGGTCCACGAGCAATACTTC. The rearrangement joins TRBV28 to TRBJ2-7, with 10 bases that match TRBD1. Germline V CDR1 and CDR2: MDHEN, SYDVKM. The CDR3 has 14 residues.

The V and J genes are TRBV25-1 and TRBJ2-7, with D unclear. Germline V gives CDR1 MGHDK, CDR2 SYGVNS. The V end was cut by 7 bases, the J end by 4 bases, with 8 bases between. CDR3 length: 11 amino acids. The CDR3 loop reads CASMVGYEQYF. The CDR3 nucleotides are TGTGCCAGCATGGTGGGTTACGAGCAGTACTTC.

The chain couples TRBV29-1 to TRBJ2-2; 7 positions agree with TRBD2. Trimming took 7 bases from V and 7 from J; bases not matched to a gene: 12. The V gene's germline CDR1 is SQVTM and CDR2 ANQGSEA. The CDR3 contains 14 residues. The CDR3 sequence is CSDGRRERVGELFF. The CDR3 region has the DNA TGCAGCGATGGAAGGCGGGAGCGGGTCGGGGAGCTGTTTTTT.

J is TRBJ1-5 and V is TRBV6-1; D gene unclear. Germline CDR1 is MNHNS and CDR2 is SASEGT. This CDR3 has 13 residues. Trimming removed 0 bases from V and 6 bases from J, with 6 bases in between. The chain's CDR3 is CASSEAEGQPQHF. The DNA of the CDR3 is TGTGCCAGCAGTGAAGCGGAAGGTCAGCCCCAGCATTTT.

The chain is built from TRBV11-2 and TRBJ1-5; 8 bases align to TRBD1. Trimming at V came to 4 bases and at J to 8 bases, leaving 10 bases not matched to a gene. Germline values: CDR1 SGHAT, CDR2 FQNNGV. The CDR3 spans 15 residues. CDR3: CASSSHPTGDKPQHF. CDR3 DNA sequence: TGTGCCAGCAGCTCCCACCCGACAGGGGATAAGCCCCAGCATTTT.

Turning to this clonotype: A read error is likely, as this CDR3 ends without the conserved phenylalanine or tryptophan. The chain combines TRBV28 with TRBJ2-7, with 12 positions matching TRBD2. V lost 5 bases and J lost 2; bases outside the gene matches: 7. This CDR3 contains 16 residues. Germline V gene lookup returns CDR1 MDHEN and CDR2 SYDVKM. CDR3 sequence (DNA): TGTGCCAGCAGTCCCGTGACTAGCGGGGGTCCCTACGAGCAGTACATC. Translation gives CASSPVTSGGPYEQYI.

The chain links TRBV30 to TRBJ1-1; 7 nucleotides align to TRBD1. With 6 bases clipped from V and 2 bases from J, the junction kept 9 bases outside the gene matches. The CDR3 length is 14 residues. Germline CDR1 is GTSNPN and CDR2 is SVGIG (reference sequence). CDR3 coding DNA: TGTGCCTGTCAGCACAGGGGTTTTAACACTGAAGCTTTCTTT. It codes for CACQHRGFNTEAFF. Full variable domain (outside the CDR3, taken from reference TRBV30 and TRBJ1-1): SQTIHQWPATLVQPVGSPLSLECTVEGTSNPNLYWYRQAAGRGLQLLFYSVGIGQISSEVPQNLSASRPQDRQFILSSKKLLLSDSGFYLCACQHRGFNTEAFFGQGTRLTVV.

This clonotype was counted many times. The DNA for the CDR3 is TGTGCCAGCAGCTCCCGCGTAGTGGTGAGGGACAATGAGCAGTTCTTC. It translates to CASSSRVVVRDNEQFF. The gene calls are TRBV11-1 and TRBJ2-1; possibly TRBD2 for D (5 bases). Germline-derived CDR1 and CDR2 are SGHAT and FQDESV (reference sequence). The CDR3 consists of 16 residues. V dropped 4 bases and J dropped 5 bases, with 18 bases sitting between them. Drawing the rest from reference TRBV11-1 and TRBJ2-1, the complete variable domain is EAEVAQSPRYKITEKSQAVAFWCDPISGHATLYWYRQILGQGPELLVQFQDESVVDDSQLPKDRFSAERLKGVDSTLKIQPAELGDSAMYLCASSSRVVVRDNEQFFGPGTRLTVL.

Comment on this clonotype: Since a much larger clone is just one base distant, this may be a read error. The J gene is TRBJ2-6, the V gene TRBV4-2, with a weak D call TRBD1 (5 bases). The CDR3 has 15 amino acids. The germline gives CDR1 LGHNA, CDR2 YNFKEQ. Here the CDR3 reads CASRQTGPGANVPTF. CDR3 DNA sequence: TGTGCCAGCAGGCAAACAGGCCCTGGGGCCAACGTCCCGACTTTC.

A remark on this clonotype: With a much larger clone just one base away, this may be a read error. The rearrangement uses TRBV29-1 and TRBJ2-2, with 7 bases matching TRBD2. CDR1 and CDR2 (germline): SQVTM, ANQGSEA. The CDR3 extends over 14 amino acids. The chain's CDR3 is CSVLLAANTGEPFF. In DNA form, the CDR3 reads TGCAGCGTTCTCCTAGCGGCGAACACCGGGGAGCCGTTTTTT.

For this clonotype: Germline and junction disagree at one end, which may indicate a read error. This sequence joins TRBV29-1 and TRBJ2-2; weak D call: TRBD2 (6 bases). Germline CDR1 reads SQVTM; CDR2 reads ANQGSEA. CDR3 length: 13 amino acids. The CDR3: CSVARSPGGKLSF. The CDR3 DNA sequence: TGCAGCGTCGCGCGTTCCCCGGGCGGGAAGCTGTCTTTT.

This clonotype was observed once. The chain uses TRBV6-2 or TRBV6-3 and TRBJ2-6; maybe TRBD1 (5 bases). Trimming removed 4 bases from V and 2 bases from J, with 15 bases in between. The CDR3 has 17 residues. CDR1 MNHEY and CDR2 SVGEGT come from the germline V gene. The CDR3 reads CASSSPSTGAGANVLTF. CDR3 nucleotide sequence: TGTGCCAGCAGTTCCCCCTCAACAGGTGCTGGGGCCAACGTCCTGACTTTC.

V and J are TRBV4-1 and TRBJ2-1; 9 bases fit TRBD1. V lost 5 bases and J lost 15; bases outside the gene matches: 20. Germline V gene sequence: CDR1 MGHRA, CDR2 YSYEKL. The CDR3 sequence is 16 residues long. CDR3 in amino acids: CASSFRTVPGTGTVFF. The CDR3 DNA reads as TGCGCCAGCAGCTTCCGTACCGTTCCCGGGACAGGGACGGTGTTCTTC.

The sample holds a few counts of this clonotype. V gene TRBV6-5 combines with J gene TRBJ2-2, with no clear D. Germline values: CDR1 MNHEY, CDR2 SVGAGI. CDR3 length: 13 residues. Trimming took off 2 bases at V and 5 bases at J, with 6 bases between the two ends. This chain's CDR3 is CASSYEETGELFF. The DNA for the CDR3 is TGTGCCAGCAGTTACGAAGAGACCGGGGAGCTGTTTTTT.

The J gene is TRBJ2-7, the V gene TRBV7-8; 8 bases map to TRBD1. The CDR3 is 18 amino acids. Germline CDR1 reads SGHVS; CDR2 reads FQNEAQ. V gave up 1 base and J gave up 1 base; unmatched junction bases: 12. CDR3 in amino acids: CASSLVYTPQGESYEQYF. The CDR3 DNA reads TGTGCCAGCAGCTTAGTATATACGCCACAGGGGGAGTCCTACGAGCAGTACTTC.

A remark on this clonotype: This may be a read error: a much more frequent sequence differs by one nucleotide. The chain combines TRBV29-1 with TRBJ2-3; a weak D match, TRBD2 (6 bases). Germline V gene sequence: CDR1 SQVTM, CDR2 ANQGSEA. Trimming removed 6 bases from V and 0 bases from J, with 13 bases in between. The CDR3 contains 14 residues. The CDR3 bases are TGCAGCGTGGGCGGGACCGTGAGCACAGATACGCAGTATTTT. This sequence encodes CSVGGTVSTDTQYF.

CDR3 nucleotide sequence: TGCGCCAGCAGCCAAGATATCAGAAAGTTCTTT. This sequence encodes CASSQDIRKFF. This chain joins TRBV4-1 and TRBJ1-1; D unclear. CDR3 length equals 11 residues. Germline assignment: CDR1 MGHRA and CDR2 YSYEKL. V was clipped by 0 bases and J by 14 bases, with 10 bases between them.

The V and J genes are TRBV29-1 and TRBJ2-7, with 7 positions matching TRBD1. Unmatched junction bases numbered 5, after V lost 1 base and J lost 2 bases. CDR3 size: 14 residues. Germline CDR1 SQVTM, CDR2 ANQGSEA. The CDR3, as DNA: TGCAGCGTTGAAGTAGGGACAGATGCCTACGAGCAGTACTTC. The encoded protein is CSVEVGTDAYEQYF.

This clonotype appeared once. One base away lies a much larger clone, so this may be a sequencing read error. The rearrangement links TRBV4-1 to TRBJ2-3; D call uncertain. Trimming shortened V by 0 bases and J by 5 bases, and 18 bases separated the two germline ends. The CDR3 runs 17 residues. Germline assignment: CDR1 MGHRA and CDR2 YSYEKL. The chain's CDR3 is CASSQDDSMASKDTQYF. The DNA for the CDR3 is TGCGCCAGCAGCCAAGATGACTCGATGGCTTCCAAAGATACGCAGTATTTT.

V is TRBV4-2 and J is TRBJ2-1; D may match TRBD1 or TRBD2 (5 bases each). V dropped 3 bases and J dropped 4 bases, with 22 bases sitting between them. CDR3 size: 18 residues. Germline V gene lookup returns CDR1 LGHNA and CDR2 YNFKEQ. DNA for the CDR3: TGTGCCAGCAGCCAGAACACGTTAGTGGGAGCAGGGTACAATGAGCAGTTCTTC. Encoded protein: CASSQNTLVGAGYNEQFF.

This clonotype is termed medium-sized. V is TRBV11-2 and J is TRBJ2-5; possibly TRBD1 or TRBD2 for D (5 bases each). The V gene's germline CDR1 is SGHAT and CDR2 FQNNGV. There are 15 residues in the CDR3. V gave up 2 bases and J gave up 5 bases, with 15 bases separating them. The CDR3 DNA reads as TGTGCCAGCAGCTTAAGGCCCGGGGACGGGGAGACCCAGTACTTC. Amino acids: CASSLRPGDGETQYF.

This clonotype was detected only a few times. V is TRBV12-3 or TRBV12-4 and J is TRBJ2-7; TRBD2 might be the D (6 bases). CDR3 length equals 15 residues. V shed 5 bases and J shed 0 bases, with 14 bases lying between them. CDR3 protein: CASSPSAESSYEQYF. In nucleotides, the CDR3 is TGTGCCAGCAGTCCTAGCGCGGAAAGCTCCTACGAGCAGTACTTC.

V is TRBV11-1 and J is TRBJ2-3; D is unresolved. Trimming shortened V by 9 bases and J by 2 bases, and 21 bases separated the two germline ends. This CDR3 has 16 residues. Germline V CDR1 and CDR2: SGHAT, FQDESV (reference sequence). The CDR3 spells CARNVLDTPNTDTQYF. DNA of the CDR3: TGTGCCAGAAACGTTCTTGACACGCCTAACACAGATACGCAGTATTTT.

Only a few counts were recorded for this clonotype. The chain joins TRBV5-6 to TRBJ2-7; 7 nucleotides align to TRBD1. The V and J ends lost 0 bases and 8 bases, in that order; junction bases with no gene match: 8. The CDR3 is made up of 14 amino acids. Germline CDR1 SGHDT, CDR2 YYEEEE. Here the CDR3 reads CASSLDGTRGKQYF. DNA for the CDR3: TGTGCCAGCAGCTTGGACGGGACCAGGGGGAAGCAGTACTTC.